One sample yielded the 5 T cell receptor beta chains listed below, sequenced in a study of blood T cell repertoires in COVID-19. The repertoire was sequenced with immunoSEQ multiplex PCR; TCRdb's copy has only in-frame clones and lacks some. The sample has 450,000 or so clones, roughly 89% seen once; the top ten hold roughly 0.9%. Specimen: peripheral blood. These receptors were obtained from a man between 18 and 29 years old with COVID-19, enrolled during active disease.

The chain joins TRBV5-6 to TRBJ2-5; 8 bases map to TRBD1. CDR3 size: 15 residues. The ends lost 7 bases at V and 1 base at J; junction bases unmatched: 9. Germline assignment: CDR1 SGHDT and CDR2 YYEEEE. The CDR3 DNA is TGTGCCAGCGGAGAAAAAGGGACAGGCCAAGAGACCCAGTACTTC. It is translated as CASGEKGTGQETQYF.

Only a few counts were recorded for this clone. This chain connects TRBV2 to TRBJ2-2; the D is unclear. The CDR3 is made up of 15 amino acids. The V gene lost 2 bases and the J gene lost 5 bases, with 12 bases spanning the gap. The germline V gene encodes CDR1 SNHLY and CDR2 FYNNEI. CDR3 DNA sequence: TGTGCCAGCAGTGAACAACAGCCCAGGACCGGGGAGCTGTTTTTT. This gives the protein CASSEQQPRTGELFF.

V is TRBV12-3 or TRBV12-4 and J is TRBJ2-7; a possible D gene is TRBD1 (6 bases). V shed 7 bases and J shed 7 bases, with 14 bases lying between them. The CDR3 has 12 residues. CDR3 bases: TGTGCCAGCACTTACAGGGTGGGGGAGCAGTACTTC. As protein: CASTYRVGEQYF.

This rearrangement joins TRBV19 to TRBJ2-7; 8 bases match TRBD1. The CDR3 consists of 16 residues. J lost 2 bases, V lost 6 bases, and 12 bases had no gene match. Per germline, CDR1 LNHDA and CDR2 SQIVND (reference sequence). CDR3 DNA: TGTGCCAGTAGGCCGACCCCAGGGGGCCCTCCCTACGAGCAGTACTTC. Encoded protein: CASRPTPGGPPYEQYF.

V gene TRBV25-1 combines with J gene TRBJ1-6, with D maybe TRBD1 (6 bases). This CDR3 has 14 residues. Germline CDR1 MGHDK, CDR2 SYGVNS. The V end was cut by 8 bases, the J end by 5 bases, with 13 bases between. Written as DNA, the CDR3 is TGTGCCAGCCGGCAGACAGGAGATAATTCACCCCTCCACTTT. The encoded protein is CASRQTGDNSPLHF.